These 25 T cell receptor beta chains originate from one sample sequenced in a study of blood T cell dynamics during melanoma immunotherapy. Time point indicated: week 3, after first cycle of checkpoint inhibitor. The repertoire was sequenced with immunoSEQ multiplex PCR; TCRdb's copy has only in-frame clones and lacks some. The table shows around 10,000 clones, with around 87% occurring only once. The sample in question was blood, obtained from a patient treated with checkpoint blockade. The source of these receptors is a human donor with melanoma.

The chain joins TRBV6-6 to TRBJ1-6; D is possibly TRBD1 (5 bases). With 4 bases removed from V and 7 bases from J, the gap between germline ends came to 11 bases. Per the germline V gene, CDR1 is MNHNY and CDR2 is SVGAGI (reference sequence). CDR3 size: 14 residues. The CDR3 nucleotides read TGTGCCAGCAGTTTGGGACGGGGAAATTCACCCCTCCACTTT. It encodes CASSLGRGNSPLHF.

This chain joins TRBV5-1 and TRBJ1-4; possibly TRBD1 for D (5 bases). The CDR3 spans 16 residues. The germline V gene encodes CDR1 SGHRS and CDR2 YFSETQ. V lost 0 bases and J 0 bases, leaving 9 bases between the germline ends. CDR3 in amino acids: CASSLGQPSTNEKLFF. DNA of the CDR3: TGCGCCAGCAGCTTGGGACAGCCGTCAACTAATGAAAAACTGTTTTTT.

The rearrangement links TRBV6-1 to TRBJ1-1; 8 bases match TRBD1. V dropped 4 bases and J dropped 3; count of bases not matched to a gene: 4. CDR3 length equals 14 residues. CDR1 and CDR2 from the germline V gene are MNHNS and SASEGT. DNA of the CDR3: TGTGCCAGCAGTGCCGACAGGGGTGACACTGAAGCTTTCTTT. Translating it yields CASSADRGDTEAFF.

The chain has TRBV5-1 and TRBJ2-2; D gene ambiguous. The germline V and J ends were trimmed by 4 bases and 6 bases, with 13 bases remaining between them. Germline CDR1 is SGHRS and CDR2 is YFSETQ. There are 14 residues in the CDR3. The chain's CDR3 is CASSIPSHAGELFF. CDR3 bases: TGCGCCAGCAGCATACCCTCACACGCCGGGGAGCTGTTTTTT.

The rearrangement links TRBV13 to TRBJ2-5, with no clear D. This CDR3 contains 15 residues. V lost 5 bases and J lost 1, with 14 bases in between. Germline CDR1 reads PRHDT; CDR2 reads FYEKMQ (reference sequence). The CDR3 nucleotides read TGTGCCAGCAGCAGATCCGGGCCCCTCCAAGAGACCCAGTACTTC. Translating gives CASSRSGPLQETQYF.

The chain combines TRBV7-2 with TRBJ2-2, with TRBD2 matching over 7 bases. The V gene end was trimmed by 3 bases and the J gene end by 5 bases; junction bases not matched to a gene: 9. This CDR3 contains 16 residues. Germline CDR1 reads SGHTA; CDR2 reads FQGNSA. The CDR3: CASSFQAGRSTGELFF. The CDR3 DNA is TGTGCCAGCAGCTTTCAAGCGGGGCGCTCTACCGGGGAGCTGTTTTTT.

The rearrangement uses TRBV6-5 and TRBJ1-4; D is unclear. Trimming cost V 0 bases and J 0 bases, with 8 bases left between them. Germline V CDR1 and CDR2: MNHEY, SVGAGI. The CDR3 covers 16 residues. CDR3 protein: CASSYSSGATNEKLFF. The DNA of the CDR3 is TGTGCCAGCAGTTACTCAAGTGGGGCAACTAATGAAAAACTGTTTTTT.

The V gene is TRBV2, the J gene TRBJ2-1; D unclear. The length of the CDR3 is 15 residues. Trimming left V 1 base short and J 4 bases short, with 11 bases between. CDR1 and CDR2 (germline): SNHLY, FYNNEI. The CDR3 is CASSEVGLAYNEQFF. The CDR3 nucleotides are TGTGCCAGCAGTGAAGTGGGTTTAGCATACAATGAGCAGTTCTTC.

This clone is medium-sized within its sample. The rearrangement uses TRBV5-4 and TRBJ2-7; TRBD1 matches at 8 bases. CDR1 is SGHNT, CDR2 YYREEE, per germline (reference sequence). With V trimmed by 2 bases and J by 6 bases, 7 bases remained unmatched. There are 14 residues in the CDR3. The CDR3 spells CASSFTGGTGEQYF. The CDR3 coding sequence is TGTGCCAGCAGCTTTACAGGGGGGACGGGCGAGCAGTACTTC. The full variable domain, completed using reference TRBV5-4 and TRBJ2-7, is ETGVTQSPTHLIKTRGQQVTLRCSSQSGHNTVSWYQQALGQGPQFIFQYYREEENGRGNFPPRFSGLQFPNYSSELNVNALELDDSALYLCASSFTGGTGEQYFGPGTRLTVT.

The chain carries TRBV6-1 and TRBJ1-5; D call uncertain. Trimming shortened V by 5 bases and J by 3 bases, and 5 bases separated the two germline ends. The length of the CDR3 is 12 residues. Looked up from germline, CDR1 is MNHNS and CDR2 is SASEGT. DNA for the CDR3: TGTGCCAGCAGTTGGTTCAATCAGCCCCAGCATTTT. Protein sequence: CASSWFNQPQHF.

This clone is large (0.1 to 1%) within its sample. The J gene is TRBJ1-2, the V gene TRBV9, with unresolved D. The ends were cut back, 5 bases at V and 0 bases at J, with 11 bases in the middle. This CDR3 spans 14 amino acids. Looked up from germline, CDR1 is SGDLS and CDR2 is YYNGEE. The CDR3 region has the DNA TGTGCCAGCAGTTCACACCCGCCTAACTATGGCTACACCTTC. Translation: CASSSHPPNYGYTF.

This clone was picked up one time. This chain uses TRBV4-1 with TRBJ1-1, with D unresolved. The CDR3 loop spans 14 amino acids. V lost 3 bases and J lost 6, with 14 bases in between. In germline, CDR1 is MGHRA, CDR2 YSYEKL. CDR3 amino acids: CASSHGPVAAEAFF. The CDR3 nucleotides read TGCGCCAGCAGCCATGGACCGGTCGCGGCTGAAGCTTTCTTT.

This clone occurred a few times. The rearrangement uses TRBV13 and TRBJ2-2, with 10 bases matching TRBD1. This CDR3 has 16 residues. V lost 5 bases, J lost 4 bases, and 7 bases stayed unmatched. The germline CDR1 and CDR2 sequences are PRHDT and FYEKMQ (reference sequence). CDR3 residues: CASSTRTGGSTGELFF. CDR3 in DNA: TGTGCCAGCAGCACTCGGACAGGGGGTAGCACCGGGGAGCTGTTTTTT.

This sequence joins TRBV5-6 and TRBJ2-7, with TRBD1 matching 7 bases. In germline, CDR1 is SGHDT, CDR2 YYEEEE. The CDR3 contains 15 residues. With 1 base clipped from V and 5 bases from J, the junction kept 9 bases outside the gene matches. This chain's CDR3 is CASSLTAGGRNEQYF. In DNA form, the CDR3 reads TGTGCCAGCAGCTTGACGGCAGGGGGACGCAACGAGCAGTACTTC. Supplemented by reference TRBV5-6 and TRBJ2-7, the full variable domain reads DAGVTQSPTHLIKTRGQQVTLRCSPKSGHDTVSWYQQALGQGPQFIFQYYEEEERQRGNFPDRFSGHQFPNYSSELNVNALLLGDSALYLCASSLTAGGRNEQYFGPGTRLTVT.

The chain joins TRBV7-2 to TRBJ2-7, with 9 nucleotides matching TRBD1. The J segment lost 7 bases and the V segment lost 4 bases, leaving 11 bases of the junction unmatched. This CDR3 contains 15 residues. Germline values: CDR1 SGHTA, CDR2 FQGNSA. The CDR3 reads CASSWVPGQGREQYF. The DNA for the CDR3 is TGTGCCAGCAGCTGGGTCCCGGGACAGGGTCGGGAGCAGTACTTC.

This chain links TRBV25-1 with TRBJ2-1, with 8 bases identical to TRBD2. The CDR3 spans 15 residues. Per the germline V gene, CDR1 is MGHDK and CDR2 is SYGVNS. The V gene end was trimmed by 4 bases and the J gene end by 0 bases; junction bases not matched to a gene: 2. The CDR3 region is CASSAAGGSYNEQFF. CDR3 bases: TGTGCCAGCAGTGCGGCGGGGGGCTCCTACAATGAGCAGTTCTTC.

This clone was seen a handful of times. The chain employs TRBV6-5 and TRBJ1-5, with a possible D match to TRBD1 (6 bases). This CDR3 is built from 14 residues. Trimming left V 0 bases short and J 6 bases short, with 9 bases between. In germline, CDR1 is MNHEY, CDR2 SVGAGI. The CDR3 reads CASSYSGRGQPQHF. Written as DNA, the CDR3 is TGTGCCAGCAGTTACTCGGGCAGGGGTCAGCCCCAGCATTTT.

The chain recombines TRBV10-3 with TRBJ2-3, with D perhaps TRBD2 (7 bases). The ends were cut back, 10 bases at V and 4 bases at J, with 24 bases in the middle. Germline V gene data show CDR1 as ENHRY and CDR2 as SYGVKD. This CDR3 contains 16 residues. CDR3 sequence reads: CASSRGGGRDADTQYF. The CDR3, as DNA: TGTGCCAGTAGTCGAGGGGGGGGCAGGGACGCAGATACGCAGTATTTT.

The chain recombines TRBV6-5 with TRBJ1-1, with D unresolved. CDR1 and CDR2 from the germline V gene are MNHEY and SVGAGI. Trimming pared 5 bases from V and 6 bases from J, leaving 13 bases between. The CDR3 sequence is 13 residues long. The CDR3 region is CASSRSPRAEAFF. Here the CDR3 DNA reads TGTGCCAGCAGTCGATCACCGCGCGCTGAAGCTTTCTTT.

This chain joins TRBV2 and TRBJ2-7, with D unresolved. The V and J ends lost 4 bases and 2 bases respectively, with 9 bases between them. The CDR3 is 13 amino acids. The germline CDR1 and CDR2 sequences are SNHLY and FYNNEI. The CDR3 DNA follows: TGTGCCAGCAGTGGGCAGGTTGCCTACGAGCAGTACTTC. The encoded protein is CASSGQVAYEQYF.

V and J are TRBV27 and TRBJ2-4; 10 nucleotides agree with TRBD1. The J segment lost 0 bases and the V segment lost 4 bases, leaving 3 bases of the junction unmatched. The CDR3 covers 16 residues. Germline loops: CDR1 MNHEY, CDR2 SMNVEV (reference sequence). This chain's CDR3 is CASSYRDRGAKNIQYF. The DNA of the CDR3 is TGTGCCAGCAGTTACCGGGACAGGGGAGCCAAAAACATTCAGTACTTC.

This clone was counted a single time. The V call is TRBV5-1, the J call TRBJ1-4; D perhaps matches TRBD1 (5 bases). The length of the CDR3 is 18 residues. V lost 4 bases and J lost 5, with 24 bases in between. Per germline, CDR1 SGHRS and CDR2 YFSETQ. The CDR3 region is CASSRGYGTDGRNEKLFF. The CDR3 coding sequence is TGCGCCAGCAGCCGGGGGTATGGGACCGATGGACGAAATGAAAAACTGTTTTTT. The full variable domain, its missing parts supplied by reference TRBV5-1 and TRBJ1-4, is KAGVTQTPRYLIKTRGQQVTLSCSPISGHRSVSWYQQTPGQGLQFLFEYFSETQRNKGNFPGRFSGRQFSNSRSEMNVSTLELGDSALYLCASSRGYGTDGRNEKLFFGSGTQLSVL.

This chain uses TRBV5-1 with TRBJ1-4; 9 bases align to TRBD1. V gave up 0 bases and J gave up 5 bases; unmatched junction bases: 2. Germline assignment: CDR1 SGHRS and CDR2 YFSETQ. The CDR3 sequence is 15 residues long. The CDR3: CASSLDGTGNEKLFF. CDR3 coding DNA: TGCGCCAGCAGCTTGGACGGGACAGGGAATGAAAAACTGTTTTTT.

The rearrangement joins TRBV18 to TRBJ2-2; TRBD1 aligns across 10 bases. The CDR3 totals 16 residues. CDR1 KGHSH and CDR2 LQKENI come from the germline V gene. V lost 0 bases and J lost 6; bases outside the gene matches: 4. CDR3 DNA sequence: TGTGCCAGCTCACCACCGGACAGGGGGTTCGCCGGGGAGCTGTTTTTT. Its translation: CASSPPDRGFAGELFF.

The V call is TRBV7-8, the J call TRBJ2-7; 16 nucleotides line up with TRBD2. Germline CDR1 SGHVS, CDR2 FQNEAQ. V was pared by 5 bases and J by 7 bases, with 5 bases of the junction left unmatched. There are 15 residues in the CDR3. CDR3 sequence reads: CASSPGLAGGGEQYV. The DNA of the CDR3 is TGTGCCAGCAGCCCGGGACTAGCGGGGGGGGGAGAGCAGTACGTC.